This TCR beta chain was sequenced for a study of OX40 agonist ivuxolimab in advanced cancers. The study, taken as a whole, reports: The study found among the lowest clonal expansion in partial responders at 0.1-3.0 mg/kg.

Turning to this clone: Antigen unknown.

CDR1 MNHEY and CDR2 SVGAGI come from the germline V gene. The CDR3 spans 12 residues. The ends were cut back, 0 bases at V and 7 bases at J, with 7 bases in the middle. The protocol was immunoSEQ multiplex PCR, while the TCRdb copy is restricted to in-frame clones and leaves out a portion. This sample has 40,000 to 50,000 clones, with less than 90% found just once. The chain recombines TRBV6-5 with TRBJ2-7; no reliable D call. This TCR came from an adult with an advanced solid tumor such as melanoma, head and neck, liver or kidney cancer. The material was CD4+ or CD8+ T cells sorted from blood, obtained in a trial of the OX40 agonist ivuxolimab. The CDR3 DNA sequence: TGTGCCAGCAGTTACTCGACCGGGGAGCAGTACTTC. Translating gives CASSYSTGEQYF.